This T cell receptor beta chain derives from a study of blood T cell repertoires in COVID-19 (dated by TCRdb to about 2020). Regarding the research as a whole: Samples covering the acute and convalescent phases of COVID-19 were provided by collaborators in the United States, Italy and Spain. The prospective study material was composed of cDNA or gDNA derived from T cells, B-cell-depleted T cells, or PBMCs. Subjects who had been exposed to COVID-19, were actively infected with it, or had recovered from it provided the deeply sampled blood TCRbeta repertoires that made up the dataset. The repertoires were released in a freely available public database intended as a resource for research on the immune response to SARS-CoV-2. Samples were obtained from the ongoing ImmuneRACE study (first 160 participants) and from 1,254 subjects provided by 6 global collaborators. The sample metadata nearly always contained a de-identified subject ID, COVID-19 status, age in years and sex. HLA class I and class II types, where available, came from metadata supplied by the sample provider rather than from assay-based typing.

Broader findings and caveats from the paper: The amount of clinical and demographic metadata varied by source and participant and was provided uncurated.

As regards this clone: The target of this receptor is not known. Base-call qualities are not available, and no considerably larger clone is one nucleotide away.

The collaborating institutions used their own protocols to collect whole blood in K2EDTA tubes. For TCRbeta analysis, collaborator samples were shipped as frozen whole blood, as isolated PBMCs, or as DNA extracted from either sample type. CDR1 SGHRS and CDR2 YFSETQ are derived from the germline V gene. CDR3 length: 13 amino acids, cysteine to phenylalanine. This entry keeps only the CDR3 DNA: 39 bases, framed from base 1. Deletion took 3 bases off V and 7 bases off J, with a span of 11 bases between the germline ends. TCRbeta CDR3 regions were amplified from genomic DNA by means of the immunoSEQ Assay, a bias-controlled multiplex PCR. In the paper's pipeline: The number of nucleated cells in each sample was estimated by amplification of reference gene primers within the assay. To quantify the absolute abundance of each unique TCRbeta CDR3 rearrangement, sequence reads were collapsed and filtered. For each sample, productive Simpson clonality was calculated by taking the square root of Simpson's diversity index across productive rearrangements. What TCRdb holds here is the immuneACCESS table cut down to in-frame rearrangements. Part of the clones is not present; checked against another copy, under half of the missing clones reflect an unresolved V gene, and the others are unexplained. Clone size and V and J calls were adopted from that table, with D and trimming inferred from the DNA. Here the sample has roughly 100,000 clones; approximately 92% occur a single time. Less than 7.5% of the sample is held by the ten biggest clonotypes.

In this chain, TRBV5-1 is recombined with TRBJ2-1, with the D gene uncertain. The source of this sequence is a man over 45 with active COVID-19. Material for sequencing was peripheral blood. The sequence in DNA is TGCGCCAGCAGCTATCGAATAGAGAATGAGCAGTTCTTC. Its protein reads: CASSYRIENEQFF.